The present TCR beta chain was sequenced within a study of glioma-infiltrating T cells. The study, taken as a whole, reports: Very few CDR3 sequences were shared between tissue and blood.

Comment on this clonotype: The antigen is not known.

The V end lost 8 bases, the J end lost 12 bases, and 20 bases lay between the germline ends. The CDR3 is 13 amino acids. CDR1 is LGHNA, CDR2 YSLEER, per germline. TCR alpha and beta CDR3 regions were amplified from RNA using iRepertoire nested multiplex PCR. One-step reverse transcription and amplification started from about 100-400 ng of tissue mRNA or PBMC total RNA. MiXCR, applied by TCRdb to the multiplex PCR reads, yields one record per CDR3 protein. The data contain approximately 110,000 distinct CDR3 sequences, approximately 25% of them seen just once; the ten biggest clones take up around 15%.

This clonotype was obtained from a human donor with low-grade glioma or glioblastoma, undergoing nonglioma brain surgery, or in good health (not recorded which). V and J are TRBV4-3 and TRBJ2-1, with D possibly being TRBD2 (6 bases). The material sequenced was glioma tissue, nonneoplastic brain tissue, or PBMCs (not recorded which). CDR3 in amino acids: CASQELEGSGQFF. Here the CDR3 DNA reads TGCGCCAGCCAAGAATTGGAGGGGTCTGGGCAGTTCTTC.